This T cell receptor beta chain comes out of a study of beta chain features in type 1 diabetes. Study results and caveats: Insertions were fewer and deletions more numerous at VDJ junctions in type 1 diabetes patients.

Remarks on this clone: Its target is unknown.

Sequencing targeted expressed TCRB transcripts, as all isolated RNA had been reverse transcribed. The data were produced by immunoSEQ multiplex PCR, yet TCRdb's version contains in-frame clones alone and is incomplete. Among a few hundred thousand clones listed, about 25% were seen once. The germline V gene encodes CDR1 SQVTM and CDR2 ANQGSEA. The ends lost 5 bases at V and 16 bases at J; junction bases unmatched: 20. This CDR3 has 14 residues. This TCR was recovered from a man aged 30 to 39 in good health. The V call is TRBV29-1, the J call TRBJ2-1, with TRBD2 matching 7 bases. Sequencing input: central memory CD4+ T cells from blood. CDR3 in amino acids: CSVRPSGTVNSHFF. The CDR3 DNA is TGCAGCGTTCGACCTAGCGGTACCGTAAATTCACACTTCTTC.